Listed here are 24 T cell receptor beta chains from one sample, sequenced in a study. TCRdb recomputed calls from the RT-PCR reads with MiXCR, one row per CDR3 protein. The sample has around 700,000 distinct CDR3 sequences; approximately 15% are singletons. The sequenced sample was memory CD4+ T cells from blood. These TCRs come from a female donor in good health, serving as a healthy control.

This clonotype was detected ten times or more. The chain carries TRBV6-2 or TRBV6-3 and TRBJ2-3, with TRBD2 identical over 13 bases. Germline V lookup: CDR1 MNHEY, CDR2 SVGEGT. V lost 5 bases, J lost 4 bases, and 6 bases stayed unmatched. The CDR3 is 16 amino acids. CDR3 loop: CASSPWTSGSADTQYF. CDR3 DNA: TGTGCCAGCAGTCCGTGGACTAGCGGGAGCGCAGATACGCAGTATTTT.

The V call is TRBV18, the J call TRBJ1-4, with D hard to call. The CDR3 extends over 14 amino acids. Germline V gene lookup returns CDR1 KGHSH and CDR2 LQKENI. V was cut by 3 bases and J by 0 bases, with 5 bases left in between. CDR3 amino acids: CASSPNPTNEKLFF. In DNA form, the CDR3 reads TGTGCCAGCTCACCCAATCCAACTAATGAAAAACTGTTTTTT.

This clonotype was found a few times. The rearrangement links TRBV10-3 to TRBJ2-3, with a possible D match to TRBD1 (5 bases). CDR1 and CDR2 (germline): ENHRY, SYGVKD. V gave up 0 bases and J gave up 7 bases, with 17 bases separating them. The length of the CDR3 is 16 residues. The CDR3 here is CAISESQGGRTNTQYF. CDR3 in DNA: TGTGCCATCAGTGAGTCGCAGGGCGGCCGGACCAATACGCAGTATTTT.

This clonotype was detected only a few times. This chain links TRBV7-2 with TRBJ2-6, with D maybe TRBD2 (5 bases). The CDR3 totals 15 residues. V lost 4 bases and J lost 0, with 7 bases in between. CDR1 SGHTA and CDR2 FQGNSA come from the germline V gene. As DNA, the CDR3 is TGTGCCAGCAGCTCTAGCAGCTCTGGGGCCAACGTCCTGACTTTC. Protein product: CASSSSSSGANVLTF.

The chain joins TRBV4-3 to TRBJ2-3; tentative D call: TRBD2 (5 bases). The ends were cut back, 4 bases at V and 5 bases at J, with 16 bases in the middle. Per germline, CDR1 LGHNA and CDR2 YSLEER. The CDR3 contains 15 residues. CDR3 DNA sequence: TGCGCCAGCAGCCCCCAGATCGGGGATGAAGATACGCAGTATTTT. Amino acids: CASSPQIGDEDTQYF.

The chain uses TRBV6-2 or TRBV6-3 and TRBJ2-2; unclear D gene. From germline, CDR1 is MNHEY and CDR2 SVGEGT. The CDR3 length is 15 residues. V was shortened by 6 bases and J by 4 bases, with 15 bases between the two germline ends. The DNA of the CDR3 is TGTGCCAGCAGCTCCCTGGGTCTGCGCACCGGGGAGCTGTTTTTT. Its translation is CASSSLGLRTGELFF.

This clonotype was recorded at least ten times. This chain uses TRBV20-1 with TRBJ2-7; D is unresolved. CDR3 length: 14 residues. Trimming took 6 bases from V and 1 from J, leaving 16 bases between them. Germline V gives CDR1 DFQATT, CDR2 SNEGSKA (reference sequence). CDR3 residues: CSAVLPDHSYEQYF. Here the CDR3 DNA reads TGCAGTGCCGTTCTCCCCGATCATTCCTACGAGCAGTACTTC.

V gene TRBV20-1 combines with J gene TRBJ1-5, with TRBD1 as a possible D gene (5 bases). V lost 2 bases, J lost 6 bases, and 20 bases lay in between. Germline V CDR1 and CDR2: DFQATT, SNEGSKA (reference sequence). CDR3 length equals 16 residues. CDR3 nucleotides: TGCAGTGCTAGACAGGTGGGGCAATCGGGGGGTCAGCCCCAGCATTTT. Amino acids: CSARQVGQSGGQPQHF.

The sample holds many counts of this clonotype. This CDR3 is CASSYSPSSYNEQFF. CDR3 in DNA: TGTGCCAGCAGTTACTCGCCAAGCTCCTACAATGAGCAGTTCTTC. This sequence joins TRBV6-5 and TRBJ2-1; D gene unclear. Germline loops: CDR1 MNHEY, CDR2 SVGAGI. There are 15 residues in the CDR3. Trimming took off 0 bases at V and 0 bases at J, with 6 bases between the two ends.

Only a few counts were recorded for this clonotype. The chain has TRBV5-1 and TRBJ2-7; no clear D. V lost 2 bases and J lost 0, with 15 bases in between. Germline-derived CDR1 and CDR2 are SGHRS and YFSETQ. This CDR3 spans 16 amino acids. CDR3 coding DNA: TGCGCCAGCAGCTTATTAGGGCGGAGTCCCTCCTACGAGCAGTACTTC. Protein: CASSLLGRSPSYEQYF. The variable domain in full, with the rest retrieved from reference TRBV5-1 and TRBJ2-7, is KAGVTQTPRYLIKTRGQQVTLSCSPISGHRSVSWYQQTPGQGLQFLFEYFSETQRNKGNFPGRFSGRQFSNSRSEMNVSTLELGDSALYLCASSLLGRSPSYEQYFGPGTRLTVT.

The chain combines TRBV25-1 with TRBJ2-7, with 8 bases identical to TRBD1. The CDR3 length is 13 residues. The V gene's germline CDR1 is MGHDK and CDR2 SYGVNS. V was clipped by 2 bases and J by 7 bases; unmatched bases: 4. CDR3 DNA sequence: TGTGCCAGCAGTGAAGGACAGGGTTGGGAGCAGTACTTC. Translation gives CASSEGQGWEQYF.

In its sample, this clonotype was seen a few times. The V and J genes are TRBV5-1 and TRBJ1-2; D might be TRBD1 (6 bases). Trimming stripped 2 bases from V and 4 bases from J, with 18 bases between. Germline values: CDR1 SGHRS, CDR2 YFSETQ. The CDR3 length is 16 residues. CDR3 DNA: TGCGCCAGCAGCTTCTCTAACTCGGGGGGCGTCTATGGCTACACCTTC. Amino acid sequence: CASSFSNSGGVYGYTF. Looking up the rest from reference TRBV5-1 and TRBJ1-2 gives the full variable domain: KAGVTQTPRYLIKTRGQQVTLSCSPISGHRSVSWYQQTPGQGLQFLFEYFSETQRNKGNFPGRFSGRQFSNSRSEMNVSTLELGDSALYLCASSFSNSGGVYGYTFGSGTRLTVV.

This clonotype was counted a few times. The chain employs TRBV12-3 or TRBV12-4 and TRBJ2-5; TRBD2 matches 7 bases. The CDR3 has 16 amino acids. With 0 bases clipped from V and 2 bases from J, the junction kept 6 bases outside the gene matches. The CDR3 sequence is CASSLALTSRQETQYF. The CDR3 DNA reads as TGTGCCAGCAGTTTAGCGTTGACTAGCAGACAAGAGACCCAGTACTTC.

The chain carries TRBV19 and TRBJ1-1, with 10 bases lining up with TRBD1. With 6 bases clipped from V and 0 bases from J, the junction kept 7 bases outside the gene matches. The CDR3 sequence is 16 residues long. Germline CDR1 and CDR2: LNHDA and SQIVND (reference sequence). The DNA for the CDR3 is TGTGCCAGTAGAAAAGGACAGGGGGAATTGAACACTGAAGCTTTCTTT. It is translated as CASRKGQGELNTEAFF.

This clonotype showed up just a few times. The J gene is TRBJ1-2, the V gene TRBV7-3, with 7 bases that match TRBD1. With 3 bases clipped from V and 7 bases from J, the junction kept 8 bases outside the gene matches. CDR1 is SGHTA, CDR2 FQGTGA, per germline. The CDR3 loop spans 14 amino acids. The CDR3 sequence: CASSLGRQGGGYTF. Written as DNA, the CDR3 is TGTGCCAGCAGCTTGGGAAGGCAGGGGGGTGGCTACACCTTC.

CDR3 nucleotides: TGTGCCAGCAGCCAAAGGTTACAGCGGGAGTACTTC. Translated: CASSQRLQREYF. The chain is built from TRBV3-1 and TRBJ2-5, with D possibly TRBD2 on 6 matching bases. V gave up 2 bases and J gave up 12 bases, with 13 bases separating them. Germline values: CDR1 LGHDT, CDR2 YNNKEL (reference sequence). This CDR3 contains 12 residues.

This chain connects TRBV29-1 to TRBJ2-3; D gene uncertain. Germline values: CDR1 SQVTM, CDR2 ANQGSEA. V was clipped by 6 bases and J by 5 bases, with 18 bases between them. The CDR3 is 14 amino acids. The CDR3 reads CSVRDPIKGDTQYF. As DNA, the CDR3 is TGCAGCGTGAGAGACCCGATCAAAGGAGATACGCAGTATTTT.

The table lists this clonotype with a few counts. This chain joins TRBV4-2 and TRBJ2-7; D assignment may be TRBD1 or TRBD2 (5 bases each). This CDR3 has 18 residues. The ends were cut back, 5 bases at V and 0 bases at J, with 23 bases in the middle. The germline V gene encodes CDR1 LGHNA and CDR2 YNFKEQ. CDR3 DNA: TGTGCCAGCAGCGCAGGGACCTCGTCCGGGACGGTCTCCTACGAGCAGTACTTC. It specifies CASSAGTSSGTVSYEQYF.

This clonotype occurred a few times. The V call is TRBV5-5, the J call TRBJ2-4; maybe TRBD1 (5 bases). V lost 0 bases, J lost 3 bases, and 10 bases lay in between. The length of the CDR3 is 15 residues. The germline CDR1 and CDR2 sequences are SGHKS and YYEKEE (reference sequence). This CDR3 reads CASSLAQGGKNIQYF. CDR3 coding DNA: TGTGCCAGCAGCTTGGCTCAGGGTGGCAAAAACATTCAGTACTTC. Combining the CDR3 with reference TRBV5-5 and TRBJ2-4 gives the whole variable domain DAGVTQSPTHLIKTRGQQVTLRCSPISGHKSVSWYQQVLGQGPQFIFQYYEKEERGRGNFPDRFSARQFPNYSSELNVNALLLGDSALYLCASSLAQGGKNIQYFGAGTRLSVL.

This clonotype was detected only once. This chain uses TRBV19 with TRBJ2-5; TRBD2 is a possible D gene (5 bases). The germline CDR1 and CDR2 sequences are LNHDA and SQIVND (reference sequence). Trimming removed 6 bases at V and 5 bases at J, with 19 bases between. The CDR3 is made up of 15 amino acids. DNA of the CDR3: TGTGCCAGTAGCCCTGGGAGTGGATTTCCGGAGACCCAGTACTTC. Residues: CASSPGSGFPETQYF.

This clonotype came up a few times. The gene calls are TRBV20-1 and TRBJ1-1; D call uncertain. Germline CDR1 is DFQATT and CDR2 is SNEGSKA (reference sequence). The CDR3 is 12 amino acids. The V gene lost 6 bases and the J gene lost 4 bases, with 12 bases spanning the gap. This CDR3 reads CSAKTGSTEAFF. CDR3 in DNA: TGCAGTGCGAAGACCGGGAGCACTGAAGCTTTCTTT.

This chain links TRBV7-2 with TRBJ1-4; 7 nucleotides agree with TRBD1. J lost 17 bases, V lost 4 bases, and 10 bases had no gene match. The germline CDR1 and CDR2 sequences are SGHTA and FQGNSA. The CDR3 is 12 residues long. CDR3 residues: CASSSNRRDSFF. DNA of the CDR3: TGTGCCAGCAGCTCTAACCGGCGGGACAGCTTTTTT. Supplemented by reference TRBV7-2 and TRBJ1-4, the full variable domain reads GAGVSQSPSNKVTEKGKDVELRCDPISGHTALYWYRQSLGQGLEFLIYFQGNSAPDKSGLPSDRFSAERTGGSVSTLTIQRTQQEDSAVYLCASSSNRRDSFFGSGTQLSVL.

This clonotype was detected only a few times. V is TRBV20-1 and J is TRBJ2-1; TRBD1 is a possible D gene (6 bases). CDR1 is DFQATT, CDR2 SNEGSKA, per germline (reference sequence). V lost 4 bases and J 7 bases, leaving 11 bases between the germline ends. This CDR3 is 12 amino acids long. The CDR3 DNA reads as TGCAGTGCTAAGTGGGGGCCTAATGAGCAGTTCTTC. Residues: CSAKWGPNEQFF.

This clonotype has only a few counts. The chain couples TRBV5-5 to TRBJ2-2, with D perhaps assigned TRBD1 or TRBD2 (5 bases each). This CDR3 is 15 amino acids long. Germline lookup yields CDR1 SGHKS and CDR2 YYEKEE (reference sequence). V dropped 0 bases and J dropped 3 bases, with 9 bases sitting between them. The CDR3 loop is CASSLAGTHTGELFF. The DNA of the CDR3 is TGTGCCAGCAGCTTGGCCGGGACCCACACCGGGGAGCTGTTTTTT.